This T cell receptor beta chain was documented in a study of T cell responses to AZD1222 COVID-19 vaccine. This table comes from immunoSEQ multiplex PCR, and its TCRdb copy is limited to in-frame clones, with some not included. The sample lists around 120,000 clones, more than 90% seen once, with roughly 1.1% in the top ten. The CDR3 runs 13 residues. The germline V gene has CDR1 SGHRS and CDR2 YFSETQ. Trimming took off 0 bases at V and 4 bases at J, with 5 bases between the two ends. Source: peripheral blood, taken on day 0 of AZD1222 vaccination. This clonotype was obtained from an adult in good health. V gene TRBV5-1 combines with J gene TRBJ1-5; D unresolved. CDR3 bases: TGCGCCAGCAGCTTGGCGGGGAATCAGCCCCAGCATTTT. It codes for CASSLAGNQPQHF.